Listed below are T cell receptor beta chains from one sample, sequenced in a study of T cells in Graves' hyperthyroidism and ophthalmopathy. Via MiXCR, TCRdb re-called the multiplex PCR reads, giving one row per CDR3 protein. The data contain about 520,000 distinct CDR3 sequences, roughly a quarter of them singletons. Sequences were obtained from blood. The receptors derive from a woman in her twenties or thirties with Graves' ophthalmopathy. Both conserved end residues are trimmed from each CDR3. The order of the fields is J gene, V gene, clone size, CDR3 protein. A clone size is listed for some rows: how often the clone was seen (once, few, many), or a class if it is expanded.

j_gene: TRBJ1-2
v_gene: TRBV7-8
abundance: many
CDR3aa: ASSRPGAEGGNYGYT

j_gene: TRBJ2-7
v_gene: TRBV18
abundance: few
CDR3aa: ASSPASSGGEQY

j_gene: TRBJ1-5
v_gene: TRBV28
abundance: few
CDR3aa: ASSLPGVLNQPQH

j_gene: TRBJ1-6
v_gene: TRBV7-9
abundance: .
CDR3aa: ASSLVEGPNSPLH

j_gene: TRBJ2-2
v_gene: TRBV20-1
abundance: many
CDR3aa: SAADRGATGELF

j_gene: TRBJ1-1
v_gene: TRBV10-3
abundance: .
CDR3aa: AISDRGQLNTEAF

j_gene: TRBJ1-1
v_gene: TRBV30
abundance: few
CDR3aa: AWSLTSNTEAF

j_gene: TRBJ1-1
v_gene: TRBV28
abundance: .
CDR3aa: ASHLIETEAF

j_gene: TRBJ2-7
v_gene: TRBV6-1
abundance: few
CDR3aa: ASSEDQWRNEQY

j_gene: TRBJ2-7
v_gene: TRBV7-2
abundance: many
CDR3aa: ASSYRDRVKQY

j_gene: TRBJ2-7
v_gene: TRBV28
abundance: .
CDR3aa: ASSYPLQLAGGPAAYEQY

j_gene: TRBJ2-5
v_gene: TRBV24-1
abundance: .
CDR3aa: ATSDSRGGETQY

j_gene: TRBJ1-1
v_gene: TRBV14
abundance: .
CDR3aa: ASSQQALNTEAF

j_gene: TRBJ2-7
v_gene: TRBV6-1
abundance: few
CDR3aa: ASSDWGNGSYEQY

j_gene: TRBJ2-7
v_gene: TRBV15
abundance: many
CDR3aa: ATSRPLMTGGYEQY

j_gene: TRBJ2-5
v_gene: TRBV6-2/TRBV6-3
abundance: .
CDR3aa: ASSTGQTQY

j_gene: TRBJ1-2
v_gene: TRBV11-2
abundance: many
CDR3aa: ASSRLVATGYT

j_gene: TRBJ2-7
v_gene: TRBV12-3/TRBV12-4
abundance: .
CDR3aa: ASSLTSTRGYEQY

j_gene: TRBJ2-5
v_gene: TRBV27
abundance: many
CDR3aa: ASSFSEDFETQY

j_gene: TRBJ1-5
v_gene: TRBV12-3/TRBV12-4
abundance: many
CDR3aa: ASSLVRGAGQPQH

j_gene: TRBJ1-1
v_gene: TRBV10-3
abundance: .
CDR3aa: AINAYPDSEAF

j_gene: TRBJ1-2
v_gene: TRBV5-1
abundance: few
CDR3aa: ASSQDTANFGYT

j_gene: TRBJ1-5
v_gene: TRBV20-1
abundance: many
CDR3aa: SAGGSHNQPQH